What follows describes a single T cell receptor (beta chain). Under the authors' procedure: Reference gene primer amplification gave estimated nucleated cell counts. Only in-frame clones appear in the TCRdb table, and some are missing; sequencing was by immunoSEQ multiplex PCR. V and J calls and clone size follow that table, whereas D and trimming were derived from the DNA. The table lists tens of thousands of clones, more than 75% of them singletons. The V segment lost 5 bases and the J segment 4 bases; nucleotides outside the gene matches: 5. The CDR3 is 14 residues long. Germline CDR1 MNHEY, CDR2 SMNVEV (reference sequence). This sample was taken from a study of blood T cell repertoires in COVID-19. Study-wide background: Acute and convalescent COVID-19 samples came from the United States, Italy and Spain. In each case, the material was cDNA or gDNA derived from T cells, B-cell-depleted T cells, or PBMCs.

The specimen sequenced was peripheral blood. The sequence derives from a man aged 45 to 65 with active COVID-19. The genes are TRBV27 and TRBJ2-3, with TRBD2 matching over 8 bases. Written as DNA, the CDR3 is TGTGCCAGCAGTGGGACTAGTTTGGCAGATACGCAGTATTTT. Translating it yields CASSGTSLADTQYF.